Below, 14 T cell receptor beta chains from the same sample are listed, as sequenced in a study of quantifying T cell responses using KT2 cells. Study at large: cDNA was made from DNase-treated RNA using alpha and beta constant primers.

A single-stranded UMI oligo with SP2 sequence was ligated to cDNA 3' ends. First-round PCR used roughly 4 cycles and beta primers RC1.1 and RC1.2 covering TRBC1 and TRBC2. TCRdb redid the calling of the UMI-ligation and nested PCR reads with MiXCR, one entry per CDR3 protein. This sample has under 35,000 distinct CDR3 sequences, with roughly 7.2% found just once. What was sequenced was PBMCs spiked with cells of the T cell clone KT2. These receptors were obtained from a human donor.

The V gene is TRBV4-2, the J gene TRBJ2-1, with D perhaps TRBD1 or TRBD2 (7 bases each). The CDR3 runs to 12 residues. Germline loops: CDR1 LGHNA, CDR2 YNFKEQ. The V gene lost 3 bases and the J gene lost 9 bases, with 9 bases spanning the gap. The CDR3 bases are TGTGCCAGCAGCCACAGGGGGGGTGAGCAGTTCTTC. Translating gives CASSHRGGEQFF.

The V call is TRBV10-3, the J call TRBJ2-1; D could derive from TRBD1 or TRBD2 (5 bases each). Germline-derived CDR1 and CDR2 are ENHRY and SYGVKD. V lost 2 bases to trimming and J lost 7 bases, with 15 bases between them. The CDR3 has 15 residues. The CDR3 is CAISEQAGAGNEQFF. The CDR3 DNA is TGTGCCATCAGTGAGCAAGCCGGGGCCGGGAATGAGCAGTTCTTC.

With respect to this clonotype: The conserved phenylalanine or tryptophan normally closing the CDR3 is absent here, so this likely arose from a read error. The genes are TRBV5-1 and TRBJ1-2, with D possibly being TRBD1 (6 bases). The CDR3 spans 15 residues. Looked up from germline, CDR1 is SGHRS and CDR2 is YFSETQ. Trimming took off 1 base at V and 2 bases at J, with 12 bases between the two ends. The CDR3 bases are TGCGCCAGCAGCTTGACGGGAACAGGGAACTATGGCTACACCATC. It encodes CASSLTGTGNYGYTI.

This clonotype was detected only a few times. The V call is TRBV7-2, the J call TRBJ2-2; 8 bases match TRBD1. With 6 bases clipped from V and 6 bases from J, the junction kept 9 bases outside the gene matches. The CDR3 spans 15 residues. From germline, CDR1 is SGHTA and CDR2 FQGNSA. The CDR3 coding sequence is TGTGCCAGCAGTTGGACAGGGAGAGTACCCGGGGAGCTGTTTTTT. This codes for CASSWTGRVPGELFF.

The chain has TRBV4-3 and TRBJ2-7; 7 bases agree with TRBD1. The CDR3 length is 15 residues. V lost 1 base to trimming and J lost 3 bases; unmatched junction nucleotides: 6. Germline CDR1 and CDR2: LGHNA and YSLEER. Written as DNA, the CDR3 is TGCGCCAGCAGCCAAGTTACAGGGGCGGACTACGAGCAGTACTTC. It yields the protein CASSQVTGADYEQYF.

The table lists this clonotype with many counts. The chain joins TRBV29-1 to TRBJ2-7, with 8 bases that match TRBD1. V lost 6 bases and J lost 2; bases outside the gene matches: 9. Germline loops: CDR1 SQVTM, CDR2 ANQGSEA. There are 14 residues in the CDR3. CDR3: CSVRSDRGTYEQYF. The CDR3, as DNA: TGCAGCGTCCGATCAGACAGGGGAACCTACGAGCAGTACTTC.

A few counts support this clonotype. This chain joins TRBV20-1 and TRBJ2-4; D is uncertain. The CDR3 runs to 13 residues. V was cut by 3 bases and J by 2 bases, with 8 bases left in between. From germline, CDR1 is DFQATT and CDR2 SNEGSKA (reference sequence). The CDR3 DNA follows: TGCAGTGCTAGCGTGCAGACCAAAAACATTCAGTACTTC. Residues: CSASVQTKNIQYF.

By its share, this clonotype is medium-sized. This chain joins TRBV5-1 and TRBJ1-4, with 8 bases matching TRBD1. Losses at the gene ends were 3 bases for V and 8 bases for J; bases not matched to a gene: 6. Germline CDR1 and CDR2: SGHRS and YFSETQ. The CDR3 sequence is 14 residues long. The CDR3 reads CASSSDRGEEKLFF. The CDR3 DNA follows: TGCGCCAGCAGCTCAGACAGGGGTGAAGAAAAACTGTTTTTT. Filled out from reference TRBV5-1 and TRBJ1-4, the complete variable domain reads KAGVTQTPRYLIKTRGQQVTLSCSPISGHRSVSWYQQTPGQGLQFLFEYFSETQRNKGNFPGRFSGRQFSNSRSEMNVSTLELGDSALYLCASSSDRGEEKLFFGSGTQLSVL.

This clonotype is judged medium-sized. The chain links TRBV3-1 to TRBJ2-3; D is ambiguous. Germline CDR1 is LGHDT and CDR2 is YNNKEL (reference sequence). The CDR3 loop spans 16 amino acids. Trimming took off 0 bases at V and 6 bases at J, with 16 bases between the two ends. The CDR3 nucleotides are TGTGCCAGCAGCCAAGAACGGGTAGATCTTCGGGATACGCAGTATTTT. Translation: CASSQERVDLRDTQYF.

In its sample, this clonotype was seen many times. The chain joins TRBV7-9 to TRBJ2-1; the D gene is possibly TRBD2 (6 bases). CDR3 length: 15 amino acids. Germline assignment: CDR1 SEHNR and CDR2 FQNEAQ (reference sequence). V was trimmed by 6 bases and J by 9 bases, leaving 21 bases between them. CDR3 amino acids: CASRPLDGGHSEQFF. The CDR3 DNA is TGTGCCAGCAGGCCTTTGGACGGGGGTCACAGTGAGCAGTTCTTC.

This clonotype was detected ten times or more. The chain links TRBV12-3 or TRBV12-4 to TRBJ1-3; TRBD1 is a possible D gene (5 bases). V was clipped by 5 bases and J by 4 bases, with 18 bases between them. The CDR3 has 16 amino acids. The CDR3 loop reads CASSPLTGTPGNTIYF. DNA for the CDR3: TGTGCCAGCAGTCCCCTTACCGGGACCCCCGGAAACACCATATATTTT.

This clonotype was detected ten times or more. This rearrangement joins TRBV6-5 to TRBJ1-1, with TRBD1 identical over 8 bases. The CDR3 has 14 amino acids. The germline CDR1 and CDR2 sequences are MNHEY and SVGAGI. Losses at the gene ends were 5 bases for V and 5 bases for J; bases not matched to a gene: 7. CDR3 amino acids: CASSPDRGRTEAFF. CDR3 coding DNA: TGTGCCAGCAGTCCCGACAGGGGAAGAACTGAAGCTTTCTTT.

This clonotype was counted a few times. J is TRBJ2-3 and V is TRBV4-3, with 7 bases fitting TRBD2. Losses at the gene ends were 0 bases for V and 6 bases for J; bases not matched to a gene: 9. The length of the CDR3 is 16 residues. Germline V gene lookup returns CDR1 LGHNA and CDR2 YSLEER. The DNA of the CDR3 is TGCGCCAGCAGCCAAGAGACTAGCTCAGTTTCCGATACGCAGTATTTT. Its protein is CASSQETSSVSDTQYF.

This clonotype was seen only a few times. This sequence joins TRBV14 and TRBJ2-4; D is undetermined. CDR1 is SGHDN, CDR2 FVKESK, per germline. The length of the CDR3 is 16 residues. Trimming shortened V by 5 bases and J by 4 bases, and 18 bases separated the two germline ends. Here the CDR3 reads CASSSSHGPLKNIQYF. The CDR3 nucleotides read TGTGCCAGCAGCTCCAGCCATGGACCGTTAAAAAACATTCAGTACTTC.